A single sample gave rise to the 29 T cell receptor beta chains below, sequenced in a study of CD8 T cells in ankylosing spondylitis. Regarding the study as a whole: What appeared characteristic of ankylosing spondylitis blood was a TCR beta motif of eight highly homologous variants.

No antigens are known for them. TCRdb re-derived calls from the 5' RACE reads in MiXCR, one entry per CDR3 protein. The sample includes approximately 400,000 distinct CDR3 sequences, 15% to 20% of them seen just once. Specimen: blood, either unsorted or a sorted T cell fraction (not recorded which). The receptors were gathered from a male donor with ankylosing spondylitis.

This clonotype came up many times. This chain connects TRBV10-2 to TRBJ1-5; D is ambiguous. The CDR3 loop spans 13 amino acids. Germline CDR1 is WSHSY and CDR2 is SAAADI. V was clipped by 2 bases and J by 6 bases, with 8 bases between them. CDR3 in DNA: TGCGCCAGCAGTGAGCGAAAGGGTCAGCCCCAGCATTTT. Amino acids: CASSERKGQPQHF.

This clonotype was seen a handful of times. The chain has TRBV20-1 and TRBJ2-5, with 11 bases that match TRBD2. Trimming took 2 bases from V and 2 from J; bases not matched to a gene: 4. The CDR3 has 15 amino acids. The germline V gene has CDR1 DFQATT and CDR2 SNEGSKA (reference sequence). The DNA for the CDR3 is TGCAGTGCTAGAAGGGCTAGCGGGAGGCAAGAGACCCAGTACTTC. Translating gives CSARRASGRQETQYF.

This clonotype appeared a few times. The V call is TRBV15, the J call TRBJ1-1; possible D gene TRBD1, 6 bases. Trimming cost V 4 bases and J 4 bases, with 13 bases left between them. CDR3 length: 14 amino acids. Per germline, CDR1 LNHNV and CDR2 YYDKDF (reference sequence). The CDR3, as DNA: TGTGCCACCAGCAAGTACAGGGAGGCCACTGAAGCTTTCTTT. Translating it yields CATSKYREATEAFF.

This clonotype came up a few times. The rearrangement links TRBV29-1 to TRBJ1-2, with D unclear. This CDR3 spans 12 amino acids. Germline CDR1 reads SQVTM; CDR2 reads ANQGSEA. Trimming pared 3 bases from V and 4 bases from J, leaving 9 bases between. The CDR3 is CSVEGTSYGYTF. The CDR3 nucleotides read TGCAGCGTTGAGGGTACCAGCTATGGCTACACCTTC.

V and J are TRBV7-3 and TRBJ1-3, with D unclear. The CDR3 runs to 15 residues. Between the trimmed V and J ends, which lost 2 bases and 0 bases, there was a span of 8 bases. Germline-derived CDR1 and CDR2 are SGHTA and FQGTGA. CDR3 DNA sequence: TGTGCCAGCAGCTTATCCTCCAGCTCTGGAAACACCATATATTTT. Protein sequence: CASSLSSSSGNTIYF.

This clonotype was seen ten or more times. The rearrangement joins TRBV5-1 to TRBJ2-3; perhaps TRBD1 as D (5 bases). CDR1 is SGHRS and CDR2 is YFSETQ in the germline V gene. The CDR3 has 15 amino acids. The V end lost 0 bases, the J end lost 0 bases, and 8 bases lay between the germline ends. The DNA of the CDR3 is TGCGCCAGCAGCTTGGAGGCAGGGAGCACAGATACGCAGTATTTT. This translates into CASSLEAGSTDTQYF.

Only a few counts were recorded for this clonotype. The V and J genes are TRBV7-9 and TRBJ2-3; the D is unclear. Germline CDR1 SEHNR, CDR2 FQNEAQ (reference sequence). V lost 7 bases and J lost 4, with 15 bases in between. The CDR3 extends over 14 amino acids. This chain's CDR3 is CASIKLSSPDTQYF. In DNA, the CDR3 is TGTGCCAGCATCAAATTATCGAGCCCAGATACGCAGTATTTT.

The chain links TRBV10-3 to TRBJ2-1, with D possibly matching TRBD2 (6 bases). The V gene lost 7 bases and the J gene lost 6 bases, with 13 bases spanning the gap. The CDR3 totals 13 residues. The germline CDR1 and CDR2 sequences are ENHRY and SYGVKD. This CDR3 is CAITEWGGNEQFF. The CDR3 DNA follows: TGTGCCATCACCGAGTGGGGAGGCAATGAGCAGTTCTTC.

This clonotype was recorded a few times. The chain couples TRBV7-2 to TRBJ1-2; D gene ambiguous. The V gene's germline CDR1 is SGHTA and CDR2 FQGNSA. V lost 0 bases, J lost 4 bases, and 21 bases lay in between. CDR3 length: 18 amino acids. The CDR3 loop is CASSLAAGMALGGYGYTF. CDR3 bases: TGTGCCAGCAGCTTAGCGGCAGGAATGGCGCTTGGCGGCTATGGCTACACCTTC.

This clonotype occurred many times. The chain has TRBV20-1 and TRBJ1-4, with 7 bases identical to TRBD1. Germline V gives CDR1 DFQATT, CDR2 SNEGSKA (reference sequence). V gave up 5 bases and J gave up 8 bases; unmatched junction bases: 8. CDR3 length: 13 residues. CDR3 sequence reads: CSAGGDRGEKLFF. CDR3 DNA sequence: TGCAGTGCTGGTGGGGACAGAGGGGAAAAACTGTTTTTT.

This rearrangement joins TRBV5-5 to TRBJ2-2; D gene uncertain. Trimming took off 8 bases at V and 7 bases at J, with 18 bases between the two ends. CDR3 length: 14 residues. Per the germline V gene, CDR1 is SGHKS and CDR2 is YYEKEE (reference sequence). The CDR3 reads CARSPWSPGGELFF. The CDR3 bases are TGTGCCAGGAGCCCTTGGAGTCCCGGCGGGGAGCTGTTTTTT.

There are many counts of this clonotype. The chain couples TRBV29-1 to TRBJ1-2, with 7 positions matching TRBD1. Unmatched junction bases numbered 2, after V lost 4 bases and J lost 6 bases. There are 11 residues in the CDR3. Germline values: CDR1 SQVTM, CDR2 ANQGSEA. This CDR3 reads CSVAGQDGYTF. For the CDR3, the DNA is TGCAGCGTTGCCGGACAGGATGGCTACACCTTC.

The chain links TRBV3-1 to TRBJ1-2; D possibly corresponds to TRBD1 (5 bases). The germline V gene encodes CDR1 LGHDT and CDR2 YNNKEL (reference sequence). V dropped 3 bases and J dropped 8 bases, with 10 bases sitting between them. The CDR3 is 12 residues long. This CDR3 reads CASSQAQGGYTF. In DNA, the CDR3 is TGTGCCAGCAGCCAGGCCCAGGGAGGCTACACCTTC.

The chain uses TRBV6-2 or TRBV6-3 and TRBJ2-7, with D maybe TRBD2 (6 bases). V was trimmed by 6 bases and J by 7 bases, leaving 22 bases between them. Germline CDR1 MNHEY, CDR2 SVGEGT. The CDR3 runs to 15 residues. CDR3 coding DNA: TGTGCCAGCAGCCGCACGGGGGACTTCTCCTGGGAGCAGTACTTC. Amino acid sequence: CASSRTGDFSWEQYF.

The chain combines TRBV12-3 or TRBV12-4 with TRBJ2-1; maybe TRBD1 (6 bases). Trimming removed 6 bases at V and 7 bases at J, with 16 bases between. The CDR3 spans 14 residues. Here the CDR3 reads CASSLDRGSNEQFF. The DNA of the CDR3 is TGTGCCAGCAGCCTAGATAGGGGGAGTAATGAGCAGTTCTTC.

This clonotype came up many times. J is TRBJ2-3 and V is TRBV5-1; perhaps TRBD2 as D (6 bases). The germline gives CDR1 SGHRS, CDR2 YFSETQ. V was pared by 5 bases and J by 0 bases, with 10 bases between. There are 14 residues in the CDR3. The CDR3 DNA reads TGCGCCAGCAGTCGGGAGAGAAGCACAGATACGCAGTATTTT. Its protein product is CASSRERSTDTQYF.

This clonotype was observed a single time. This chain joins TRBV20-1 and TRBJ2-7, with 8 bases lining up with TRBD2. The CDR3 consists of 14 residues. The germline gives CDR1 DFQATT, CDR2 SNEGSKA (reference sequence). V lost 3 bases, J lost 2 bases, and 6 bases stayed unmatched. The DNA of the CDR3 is TGCAGTGCTAGGTCCACGGGGGGGGCCTACGAGCAGTACTTC. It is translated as CSARSTGGAYEQYF.

DNA for the CDR3: TGCGCCAGCAGCCCCGCGGGGGTGGCCCGGGAGCAGTACTTC. This translates into CASSPAGVAREQYF. This chain connects TRBV5-1 to TRBJ2-7, with 7 bases fitting TRBD2. The CDR3 contains 14 residues. CDR1 is SGHRS, CDR2 YFSETQ, per germline. J was trimmed by 7 bases and V by 4 bases; bases with no gene match: 11.

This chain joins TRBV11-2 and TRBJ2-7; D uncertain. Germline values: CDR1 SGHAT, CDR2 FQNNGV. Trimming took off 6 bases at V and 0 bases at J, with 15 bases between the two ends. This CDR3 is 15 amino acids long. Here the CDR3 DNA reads TGTGCCAGCAGTCCCCCTCGCTGGATCTCCTACGAGCAGTACTTC. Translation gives CASSPPRWISYEQYF. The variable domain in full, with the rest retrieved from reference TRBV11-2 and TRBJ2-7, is EAGVAQSPRYKIIEKRQSVAFWCNPISGHATLYWYQQILGQGPKLLIQFQNNGVVDDSQLPKDRFSAERLKGVDSTLKIQPAKLEDSAVYLCASSPPRWISYEQYFGPGTRLTVT.

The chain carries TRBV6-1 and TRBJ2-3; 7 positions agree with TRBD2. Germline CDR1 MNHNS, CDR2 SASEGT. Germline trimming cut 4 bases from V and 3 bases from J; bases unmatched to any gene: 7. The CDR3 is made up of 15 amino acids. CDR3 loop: CASSVRLAETDTQYF. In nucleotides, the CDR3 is TGTGCCAGCAGTGTAAGACTAGCAGAGACAGATACGCAGTATTTT.

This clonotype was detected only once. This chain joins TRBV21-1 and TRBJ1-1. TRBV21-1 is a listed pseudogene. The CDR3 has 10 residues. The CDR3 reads CASSGAEAFF. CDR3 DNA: TGTGCCAGCAGCGGGGCTGAAGCTTTCTTT.

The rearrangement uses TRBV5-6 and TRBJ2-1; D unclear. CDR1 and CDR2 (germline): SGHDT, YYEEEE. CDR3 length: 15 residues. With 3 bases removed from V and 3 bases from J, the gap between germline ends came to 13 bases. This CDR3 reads CASSSTRTFYNEQFF. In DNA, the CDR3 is TGTGCCAGCAGCTCGACCAGGACGTTCTACAATGAGCAGTTCTTC.

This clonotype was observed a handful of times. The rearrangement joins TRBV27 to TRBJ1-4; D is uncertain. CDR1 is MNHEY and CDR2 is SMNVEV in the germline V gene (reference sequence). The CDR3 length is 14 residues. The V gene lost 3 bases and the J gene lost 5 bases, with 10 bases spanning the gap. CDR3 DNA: TGTGCCAGCAGTTTCGGAGCGAAAAATGAAAAACTGTTTTTT. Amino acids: CASSFGAKNEKLFF.

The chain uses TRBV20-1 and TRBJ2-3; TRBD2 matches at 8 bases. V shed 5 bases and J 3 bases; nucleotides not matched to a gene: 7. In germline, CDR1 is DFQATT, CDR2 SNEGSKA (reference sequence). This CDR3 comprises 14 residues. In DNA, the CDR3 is TGCAGTGCTCGAGCGGGAGTTGGTACAGATACGCAGTATTTT. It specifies CSARAGVGTDTQYF.

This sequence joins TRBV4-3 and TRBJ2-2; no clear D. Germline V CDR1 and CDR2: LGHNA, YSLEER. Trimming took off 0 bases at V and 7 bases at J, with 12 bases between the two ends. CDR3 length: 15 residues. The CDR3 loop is CASSQDPIKHGELFF. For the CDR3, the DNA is TGCGCCAGCAGCCAAGACCCCATCAAACACGGGGAGCTGTTTTTT.

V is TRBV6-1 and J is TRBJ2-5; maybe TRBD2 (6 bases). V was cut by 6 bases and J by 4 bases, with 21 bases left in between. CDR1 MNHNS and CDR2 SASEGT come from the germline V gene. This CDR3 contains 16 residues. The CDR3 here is CASSSPLSGAGETQYF. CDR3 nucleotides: TGTGCCAGCAGCTCCCCCCTTTCGGGAGCGGGAGAGACCCAGTACTTC.

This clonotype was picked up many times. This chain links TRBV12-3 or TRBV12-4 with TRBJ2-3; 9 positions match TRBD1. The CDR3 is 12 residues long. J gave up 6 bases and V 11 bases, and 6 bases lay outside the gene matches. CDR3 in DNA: TGTGCCTCTCGACAGGGGGGCGATACGCAGTATTTT. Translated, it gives CASRQGGDTQYF.

The CDR3 region is CASSVAASGRTGELFF. CDR3 in DNA: TGTGCCAGCAGCGTAGCGGCTAGCGGGAGGACCGGGGAGCTGTTTTTT. This chain connects TRBV9 to TRBJ2-2; 11 bases agree with TRBD2. This CDR3 is 16 amino acids long. Germline CDR1 reads SGDLS; CDR2 reads YYNGEE. With V trimmed by 0 bases and J by 5 bases, 3 bases remained unmatched.

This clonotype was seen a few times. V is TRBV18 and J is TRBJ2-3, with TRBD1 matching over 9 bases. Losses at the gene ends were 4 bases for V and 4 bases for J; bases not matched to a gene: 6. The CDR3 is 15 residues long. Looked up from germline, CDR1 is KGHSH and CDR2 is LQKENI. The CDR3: CASSLRTGVADTQYF. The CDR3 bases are TGTGCCAGCTCACTAAGGACAGGGGTGGCAGATACGCAGTATTTT.